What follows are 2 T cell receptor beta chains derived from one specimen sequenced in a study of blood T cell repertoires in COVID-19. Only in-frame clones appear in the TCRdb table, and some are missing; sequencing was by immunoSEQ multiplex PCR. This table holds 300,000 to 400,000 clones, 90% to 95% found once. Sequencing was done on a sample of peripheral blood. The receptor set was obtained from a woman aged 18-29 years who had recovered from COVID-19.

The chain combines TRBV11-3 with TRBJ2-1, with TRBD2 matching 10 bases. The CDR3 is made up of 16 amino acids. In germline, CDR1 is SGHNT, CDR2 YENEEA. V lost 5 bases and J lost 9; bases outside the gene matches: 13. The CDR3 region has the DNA TGTGCCAGCAGCCCCGGGACTAGCGTCCTTAATGGTGAGCAGTTCTTC. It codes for CASSPGTSVLNGEQFF.

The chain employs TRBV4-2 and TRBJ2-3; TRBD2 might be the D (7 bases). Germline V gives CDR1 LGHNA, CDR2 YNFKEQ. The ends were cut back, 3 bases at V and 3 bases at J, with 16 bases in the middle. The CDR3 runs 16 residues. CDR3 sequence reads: CASSHGGEGGTDTQYF. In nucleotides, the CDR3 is TGTGCCAGCAGCCACGGTGGGGAGGGGGGAACAGATACGCAGTATTTT.